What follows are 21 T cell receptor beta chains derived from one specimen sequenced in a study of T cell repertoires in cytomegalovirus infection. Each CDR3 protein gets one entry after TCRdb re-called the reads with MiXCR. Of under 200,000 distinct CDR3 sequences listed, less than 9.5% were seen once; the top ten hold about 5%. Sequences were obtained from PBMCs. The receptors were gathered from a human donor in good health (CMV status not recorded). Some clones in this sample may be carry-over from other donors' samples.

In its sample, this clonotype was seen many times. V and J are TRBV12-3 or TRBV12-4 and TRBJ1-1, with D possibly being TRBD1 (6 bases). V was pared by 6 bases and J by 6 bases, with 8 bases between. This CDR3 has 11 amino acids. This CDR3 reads CASRGGPEAFF. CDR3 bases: TGTGCCAGCAGGGGGGGCCCTGAAGCTTTCTTT.

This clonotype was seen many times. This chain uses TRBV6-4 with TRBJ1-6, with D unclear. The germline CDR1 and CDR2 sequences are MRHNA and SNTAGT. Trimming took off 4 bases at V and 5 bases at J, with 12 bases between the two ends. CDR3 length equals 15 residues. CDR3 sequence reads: CASSVEGINNSPLHF. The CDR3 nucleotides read TGTGCCAGCAGTGTTGAAGGGATCAATAATTCACCCCTCCACTTT.

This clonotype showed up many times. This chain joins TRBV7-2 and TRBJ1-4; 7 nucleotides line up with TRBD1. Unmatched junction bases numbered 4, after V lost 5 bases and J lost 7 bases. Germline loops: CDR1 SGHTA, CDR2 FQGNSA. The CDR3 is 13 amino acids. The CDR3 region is CASSPQGGEKLFF. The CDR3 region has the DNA TGTGCCAGCAGCCCCCAGGGGGGTGAAAAACTGTTTTTT.

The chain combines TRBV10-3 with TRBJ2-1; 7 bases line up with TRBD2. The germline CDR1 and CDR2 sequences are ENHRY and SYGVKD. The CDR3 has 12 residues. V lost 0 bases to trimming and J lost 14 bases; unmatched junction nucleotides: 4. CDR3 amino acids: CAISESGRGEFF. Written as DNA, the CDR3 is TGTGCCATCAGTGAGTCAGGACGGGGGGAGTTCTTC.

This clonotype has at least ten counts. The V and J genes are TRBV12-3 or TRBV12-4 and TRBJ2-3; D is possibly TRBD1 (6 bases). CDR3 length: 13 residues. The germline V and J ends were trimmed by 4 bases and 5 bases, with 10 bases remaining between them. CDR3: CASSYRAGDTQYF. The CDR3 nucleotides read TGTGCCAGCAGTTACAGGGCAGGAGATACGCAGTATTTT.

DNA for the CDR3: TGTGCCAGCAGATCGATCGGACTAGCGGGACCCTTCTTC. This sequence encodes CASRSIGLAGPFF. The rearrangement joins TRBV6-2 or TRBV6-3 to TRBJ2-1; 12 bases match TRBD2. The CDR3 has 13 residues. The germline CDR1 and CDR2 sequences are MNHEY and SVGEGT. V was pared by 6 bases and J by 16 bases, with 10 bases of the junction left unmatched.

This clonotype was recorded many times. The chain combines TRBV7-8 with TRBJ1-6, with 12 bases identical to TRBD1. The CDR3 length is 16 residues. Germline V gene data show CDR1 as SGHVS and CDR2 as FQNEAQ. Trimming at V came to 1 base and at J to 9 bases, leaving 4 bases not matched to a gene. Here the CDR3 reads CASSLVPGQGASPLHF. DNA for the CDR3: TGTGCCAGCAGCTTAGTCCCGGGACAGGGGGCTTCACCCCTCCACTTT.

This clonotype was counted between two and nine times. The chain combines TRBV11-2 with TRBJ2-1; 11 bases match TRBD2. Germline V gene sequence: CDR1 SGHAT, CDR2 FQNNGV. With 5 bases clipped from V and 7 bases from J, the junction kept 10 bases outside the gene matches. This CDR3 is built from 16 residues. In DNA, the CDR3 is TGTGCCAGCAGCCCCCGGGGGCTAGCGGGAGGAAATGAGCAGTTCTTC. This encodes CASSPRGLAGGNEQFF.

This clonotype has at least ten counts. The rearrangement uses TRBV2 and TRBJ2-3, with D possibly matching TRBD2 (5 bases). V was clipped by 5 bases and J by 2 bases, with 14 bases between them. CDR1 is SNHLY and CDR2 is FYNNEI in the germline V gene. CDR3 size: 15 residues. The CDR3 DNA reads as TGTGCCAGCAGTCTCCTAGGAGCGGCCACAGATACGCAGTATTTT. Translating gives CASSLLGAATDTQYF.

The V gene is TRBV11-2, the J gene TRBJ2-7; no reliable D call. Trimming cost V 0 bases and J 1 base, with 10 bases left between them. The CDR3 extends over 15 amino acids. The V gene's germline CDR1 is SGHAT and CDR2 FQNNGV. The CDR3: CASSLDLSSSYEQYF. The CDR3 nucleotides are TGTGCCAGCAGCTTAGATCTCAGCAGTTCCTACGAGCAGTACTTC.

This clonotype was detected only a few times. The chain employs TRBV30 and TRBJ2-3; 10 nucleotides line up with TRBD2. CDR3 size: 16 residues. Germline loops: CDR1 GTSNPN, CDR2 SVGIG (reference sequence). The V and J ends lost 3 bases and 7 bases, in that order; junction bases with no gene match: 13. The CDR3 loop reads CAWSLPPSGSVHTQYF. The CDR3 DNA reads TGTGCCTGGAGCCTACCCCCTAGCGGGAGCGTACATACGCAGTATTTT. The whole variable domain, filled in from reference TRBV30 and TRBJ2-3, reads SQTIHQWPATLVQPVGSPLSLECTVEGTSNPNLYWYRQAAGRGLQLLFYSVGIGQISSEVPQNLSASRPQDRQFILSSKKLLLSDSGFYLCAWSLPPSGSVHTQYFGPGTRLTVL.

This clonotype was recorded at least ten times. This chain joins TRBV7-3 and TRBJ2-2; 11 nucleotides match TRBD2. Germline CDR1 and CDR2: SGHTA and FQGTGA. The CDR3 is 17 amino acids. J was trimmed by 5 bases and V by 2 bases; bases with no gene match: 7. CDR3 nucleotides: TGTGCCAGCAGCTTAGCCGGGACTAGCGGACGAACCGGGGAGCTGTTTTTT. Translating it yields CASSLAGTSGRTGELFF.

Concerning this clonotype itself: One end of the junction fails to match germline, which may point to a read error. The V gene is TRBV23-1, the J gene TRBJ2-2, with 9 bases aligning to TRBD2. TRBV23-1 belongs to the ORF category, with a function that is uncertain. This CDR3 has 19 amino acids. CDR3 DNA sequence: TGCGCCAGCAGTCAACCCTTACTAGCGGGCCATGCCGAACACCGGGGAGCTGTTTTT. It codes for CASSQPLLAGHAEHRGAVF.

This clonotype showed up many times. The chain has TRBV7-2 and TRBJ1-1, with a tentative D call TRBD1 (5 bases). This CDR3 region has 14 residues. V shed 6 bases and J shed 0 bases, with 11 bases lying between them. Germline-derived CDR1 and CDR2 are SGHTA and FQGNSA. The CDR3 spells CASRPGSLNTEAFF. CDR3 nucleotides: TGTGCCAGCAGACCAGGGTCACTGAACACTGAAGCTTTCTTT.

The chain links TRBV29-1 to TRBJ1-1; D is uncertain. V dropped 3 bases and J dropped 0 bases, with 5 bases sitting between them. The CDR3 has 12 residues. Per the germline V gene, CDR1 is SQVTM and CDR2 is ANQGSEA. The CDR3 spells CSVEGMNTEAFF. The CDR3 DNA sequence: TGCAGCGTTGAGGGAATGAACACTGAAGCTTTCTTT.

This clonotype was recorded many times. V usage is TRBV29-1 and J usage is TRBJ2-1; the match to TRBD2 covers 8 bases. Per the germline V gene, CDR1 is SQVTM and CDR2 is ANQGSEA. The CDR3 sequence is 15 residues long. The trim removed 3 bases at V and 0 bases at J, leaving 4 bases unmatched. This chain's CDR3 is CSVDERGSSYNEQFF. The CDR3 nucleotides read TGCAGCGTTGATGAGCGGGGGAGCTCCTACAATGAGCAGTTCTTC.

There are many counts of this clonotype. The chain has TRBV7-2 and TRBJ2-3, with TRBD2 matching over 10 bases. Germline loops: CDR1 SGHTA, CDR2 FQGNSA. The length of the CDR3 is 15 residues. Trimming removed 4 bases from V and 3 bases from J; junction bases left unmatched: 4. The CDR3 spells CASSWSGGDTDTQYF. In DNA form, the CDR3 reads TGTGCCAGCAGCTGGAGCGGGGGGGATACAGATACGCAGTATTTT.

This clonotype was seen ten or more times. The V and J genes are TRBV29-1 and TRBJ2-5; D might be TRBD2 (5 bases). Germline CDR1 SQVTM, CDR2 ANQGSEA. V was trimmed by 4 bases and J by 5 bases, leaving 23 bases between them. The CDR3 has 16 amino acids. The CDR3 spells CSVAGGPSSGVETQYF. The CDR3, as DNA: TGCAGCGTTGCGGGCGGCCCTAGCTCCGGTGTGGAGACCCAGTACTTC.

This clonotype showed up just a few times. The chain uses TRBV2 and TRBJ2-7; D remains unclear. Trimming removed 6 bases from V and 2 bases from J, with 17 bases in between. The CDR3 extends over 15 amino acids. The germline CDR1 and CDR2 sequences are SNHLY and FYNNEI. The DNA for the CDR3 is TGTGCCAGCAGCCCAACCCACAGAAATCCCTACGAGCAGTACTTC. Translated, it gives CASSPTHRNPYEQYF.

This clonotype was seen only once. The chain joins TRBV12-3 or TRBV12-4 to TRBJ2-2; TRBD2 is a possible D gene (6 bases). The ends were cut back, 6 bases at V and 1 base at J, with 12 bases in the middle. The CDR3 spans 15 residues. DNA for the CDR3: TGTGCCAGCAGCCCCAGGGACTTGAACACCGGGGAGCTGTTTTTT. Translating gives CASSPRDLNTGELFF.

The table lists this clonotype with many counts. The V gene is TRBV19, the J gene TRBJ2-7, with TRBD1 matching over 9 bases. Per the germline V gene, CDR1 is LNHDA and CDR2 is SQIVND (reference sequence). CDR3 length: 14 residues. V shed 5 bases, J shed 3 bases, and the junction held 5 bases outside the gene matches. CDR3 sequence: CASSQQGASYEQYF. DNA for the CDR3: TGTGCCAGTAGTCAACAGGGGGCAAGCTACGAGCAGTACTTC. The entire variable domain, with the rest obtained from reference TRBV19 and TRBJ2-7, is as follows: DGGITQSPKYLFRKEGQNVTLSCEQNLNHDAMYWYRQDPGQGLRLIYYSQIVNDFQKGDIAEGYSVSREKKESFPLTVTSAQKNPTAFYLCASSQQGASYEQYFGPGTRLTVT.